The 22 T cell receptor beta chains given below trace back to one sample, sequenced in a study of blood T cell repertoires in COVID-19. The repertoire was sequenced with immunoSEQ multiplex PCR; TCRdb's copy has only in-frame clones and lacks some. This sample has 260,000 or so clones; roughly 82% occur once, and the top ten carry approximately 4.5%. Sequences were obtained from peripheral blood. The receptors stem from a woman in her seventies with acute or convalescent COVID-19.

The chain employs TRBV11-2 and TRBJ1-2; no firm D call. The CDR3 spans 13 residues. Trimming pared 4 bases from V and 0 bases from J, leaving 6 bases between. Germline values: CDR1 SGHAT, CDR2 FQNNGV. For the CDR3, the DNA is TGTGCCAGCAGCTCATCATCTAACTATGGCTACACCTTC. Protein: CASSSSSNYGYTF.

This sequence joins TRBV11-2 and TRBJ1-1; weak D call: TRBD1 (5 bases). Trimming took off 4 bases at V and 0 bases at J, with 15 bases between the two ends. The CDR3 has 16 residues. Germline CDR1 reads SGHAT; CDR2 reads FQNNGV. The DNA of the CDR3 is TGTGCCAGCAGCTCTCCTGGTCCAGGGATGAACACTGAAGCTTTCTTT. Its translation is CASSSPGPGMNTEAFF. The variable domain in full, completed from reference TRBV11-2 and TRBJ1-1, reads EAGVAQSPRYKIIEKRQSVAFWCNPISGHATLYWYQQILGQGPKLLIQFQNNGVVDDSQLPKDRFSAERLKGVDSTLKIQPAKLEDSAVYLCASSSPGPGMNTEAFFGQGTRLTVV.

The chain employs TRBV27 and TRBJ1-4; possible D gene TRBD1, 6 bases. This CDR3 is 15 amino acids long. Germline assignment: CDR1 MNHEY and CDR2 SMNVEV (reference sequence). Trimming took 5 bases from V and 7 from J, leaving 17 bases between them. The DNA for the CDR3 is TGTGCCAGCAGTCTCCAAGGACAGTCAGCTGAAAAACTGTTTTTT. This sequence encodes CASSLQGQSAEKLFF.

The J gene is TRBJ1-2, the V gene TRBV15; D is unresolved. CDR1 is LNHNV, CDR2 YYDKDF, per germline (reference sequence). Between the trimmed V and J ends, which lost 5 bases and 4 bases, there was a span of 17 bases. CDR3 length: 15 amino acids. The CDR3 reads CATSPPRGASYGYTF. The CDR3 DNA sequence: TGTGCCACCAGCCCTCCGCGGGGAGCGAGCTATGGCTACACCTTC. The full variable domain, completed using reference TRBV15 and TRBJ1-2, is DAMVIQNPRYQVTQFGKPVTLSCSQTLNHNVMYWYQQKSSQAPKLLFHYYDKDFNNEADTPDNFQSRRPNTSFCFLDIRSPGLGDTAMYLCATSPPRGASYGYTFGSGTRLTVV.

This chain uses TRBV5-4 with TRBJ1-6, with no clear D. The ends were cut back, 0 bases at V and 3 bases at J, with 10 bases in the middle. The CDR3 is 16 amino acids. CDR1 is SGHNT and CDR2 is YYREEE in the germline V gene (reference sequence). The CDR3 bases are TGTGCCAGCAGCTTGGGAGGAGAACTCTATAATTCACCCCTCCACTTT. Amino acids: CASSLGGELYNSPLHF.

This chain's CDR3 is CASYGTGRTGELFF. The CDR3 DNA sequence: TGTGCCAGCTATGGGACAGGGCGCACCGGGGAGCTGTTTTTT. The rearrangement uses TRBV2 and TRBJ2-2; 9 positions agree with TRBD1. This CDR3 contains 14 residues. V was pared by 8 bases and J by 4 bases, with 5 bases of the junction left unmatched. CDR1 and CDR2 (germline): SNHLY, FYNNEI.

This sequence joins TRBV7-8 and TRBJ2-2, with D maybe TRBD2 (5 bases). Germline V gene sequence: CDR1 SGHVS, CDR2 FQNEAQ. CDR3 length: 15 residues. V lost 4 bases and J lost 4, with 13 bases in between. The CDR3 region is CASSSTLGSTGELFF. As DNA, the CDR3 is TGTGCCAGCAGCTCGACATTGGGGAGCACCGGGGAGCTGTTTTTT.

The chain employs TRBV28 and TRBJ2-7; 9 positions match TRBD1. Trimming took 8 bases from V and 6 from J; bases not matched to a gene: 17. CDR3 length: 16 residues. Germline assignment: CDR1 MDHEN and CDR2 SYDVKM. CDR3 sequence (DNA): TGTGCCAGCTCCTCTTACGGGGGACAGGGTGATGCCGAGCAGTACTTC. It encodes CASSSYGGQGDAEQYF.

J is TRBJ1-2 and V is TRBV5-4; 7 bases map to TRBD1. The V gene end was trimmed by 0 bases and the J gene end by 8 bases; junction bases not matched to a gene: 4. The CDR3 covers 13 residues. From germline, CDR1 is SGHNT and CDR2 YYREEE (reference sequence). CDR3 amino acids: CASSLEQGSGYTF. In nucleotides, the CDR3 is TGTGCCAGCAGCTTGGAACAGGGGTCGGGCTACACCTTC.

The gene calls are TRBV29-1 and TRBJ1-1, with D tentatively TRBD1 (5 bases). Between the trimmed V and J ends, which lost 4 bases and 1 base, there was a span of 13 bases. The CDR3 has 14 amino acids. Germline V gene data show CDR1 as SQVTM and CDR2 as ANQGSEA. CDR3 sequence: CSVGGRVTNTEAFF. The CDR3 coding sequence is TGCAGCGTTGGGGGGAGGGTGACGAACACTGAAGCTTTCTTT.

The chain recombines TRBV7-2 with TRBJ2-3; D is unresolved. This CDR3 has 15 amino acids. CDR1 SGHTA and CDR2 FQGNSA come from the germline V gene. Trimming cost V 2 bases and J 0 bases, with 9 bases left between them. The CDR3: CASSLFEESTDTQYF. Written as DNA, the CDR3 is TGTGCCAGCAGCTTATTTGAGGAAAGCACAGATACGCAGTATTTT.

This chain uses TRBV15 with TRBJ1-2, with D perhaps TRBD1 (5 bases). V shed 0 bases and J shed 5 bases, with 13 bases lying between them. There are 15 residues in the CDR3. Germline V gives CDR1 LNHNV, CDR2 YYDKDF (reference sequence). DNA of the CDR3: TGTGCCACCAGCAGAGATCAGCCAGGGCTATATGGCTACACCTTC. Residues: CATSRDQPGLYGYTF.

Concerning this clone: This may be a read error: a much more frequent sequence differs by one nucleotide. This specimen includes other DNA sequences encoding the same CDR3. The genes are TRBV2 and TRBJ1-5; TRBD1 matches at 7 bases. V dropped 5 bases and J dropped 4; count of bases not matched to a gene: 2. There are 13 residues in the CDR3. CDR1 and CDR2 (germline): SNHLY, FYNNEI. The DNA for the CDR3 is TGTGCCAGCAGTACAGGGGAGAATCAGCCCCAGCATTTT. Translating gives CASSTGENQPQHF.

In the case of this clone: The identical CDR3 is also encoded by other nucleotide sequences in the sample. The rearrangement links TRBV6-5 to TRBJ1-1; tentatively, D is TRBD1 (6 bases). The germline V gene has CDR1 MNHEY and CDR2 SVGAGI. The CDR3 sequence is 15 residues long. V was trimmed by 0 bases and J by 1 base, leaving 9 bases between them. The CDR3 sequence: CASSYSIRGNTEAFF. DNA for the CDR3: TGTGCCAGCAGTTACTCGATCAGGGGGAACACTGAAGCTTTCTTT.

This clone occurred a few times. The chain uses TRBV25-1 and TRBJ2-3, with D unclear. V shed 7 bases and J shed 4 bases, with 15 bases lying between them. Germline CDR1 is MGHDK and CDR2 is SYGVNS. The CDR3 spans 14 residues. As DNA, the CDR3 is TGTGCCAGCACCAAGAGCATAGTGTCAGATACGCAGTATTTT. It specifies CASTKSIVSDTQYF.

This chain links TRBV20-1 with TRBJ1-6, with TRBD1 identical over 7 bases. With 3 bases clipped from V and 10 bases from J, the junction kept 9 bases outside the gene matches. The CDR3 has 14 residues. Germline CDR1 is DFQATT and CDR2 is SNEGSKA (reference sequence). CDR3 residues: CSASDAQGDSPLHF. CDR3 DNA: TGCAGTGCTAGTGATGCCCAGGGGGACTCACCCCTCCACTTT.

J is TRBJ2-5 and V is TRBV19; 12 nucleotides align to TRBD2. The junction had 16 bases not matched to a gene; V was cut back by 10 bases and J by 7 bases. Germline V gene lookup returns CDR1 LNHDA and CDR2 SQIVND (reference sequence). The CDR3 has 16 residues. The CDR3 loop reads CATSPGLAGGQGTQYF. CDR3 in DNA: TGTGCCACCTCTCCCGGGCTAGCGGGGGGGCAGGGGACCCAGTACTTC.

This chain joins TRBV3-1 (or the pseudogene TRBV3-2) and TRBJ1-5; D gene uncertain. This CDR3 is built from 12 residues. Trimming pared 4 bases from V and 4 bases from J, leaving 5 bases between. From germline, CDR1 is LGHDT and CDR2 YNNKEL (reference sequence). The CDR3, as DNA: TGTGCCAGCAGCCCGGGGAATCAGCCCCAGCATTTT. Protein product: CASSPGNQPQHF.

This clone was observed a handful of times. The CDR3 region has the DNA TGCGCCAGCAGCCAAGACAGGGTGGGCACTGAAGCTTTCTTT. Translation gives CASSQDRVGTEAFF. This chain uses TRBV4-3 with TRBJ1-1; possibly TRBD1 for D (5 bases). V was pared by 0 bases and J by 4 bases, with 9 bases between. This CDR3 region has 14 residues. Germline V gene sequence: CDR1 LGHNA, CDR2 YSLEER.

The V call is TRBV19, the J call TRBJ1-1; unclear D gene. V lost 5 bases and J lost 5, with 9 bases in between. Germline V gene sequence: CDR1 LNHDA, CDR2 SQIVND (reference sequence). CDR3 size: 12 residues. The CDR3 sequence is CASSQYGTEAFF. The CDR3 DNA reads TGTGCCAGTAGTCAGTACGGGACTGAAGCTTTCTTT.

This clone was observed a handful of times. The V and J genes are TRBV3-1 (or the pseudogene TRBV3-2) and TRBJ1-2, with D possibly being TRBD1 (6 bases). CDR1 and CDR2 (germline): LGHDT, YNNKEL (reference sequence). CDR3 length: 15 amino acids. Trimming pared 3 bases from V and 8 bases from J, leaving 19 bases between. CDR3: CASSHDDRPRGGYTF. CDR3 DNA: TGTGCCAGCAGCCATGACGACAGGCCCCGTGGCGGCTACACCTTC.

The chain has TRBV6-6 and TRBJ1-2; 7 nucleotides agree with TRBD1. The CDR3 covers 12 residues. Germline lookup yields CDR1 MNHNY and CDR2 SVGAGI (reference sequence). J gave up 6 bases and V 5 bases, and 3 bases lay outside the gene matches. The chain's CDR3 is CASSKQGNGYTF. Written as DNA, the CDR3 is TGTGCCAGCAGTAAACAGGGGAATGGCTACACCTTC.